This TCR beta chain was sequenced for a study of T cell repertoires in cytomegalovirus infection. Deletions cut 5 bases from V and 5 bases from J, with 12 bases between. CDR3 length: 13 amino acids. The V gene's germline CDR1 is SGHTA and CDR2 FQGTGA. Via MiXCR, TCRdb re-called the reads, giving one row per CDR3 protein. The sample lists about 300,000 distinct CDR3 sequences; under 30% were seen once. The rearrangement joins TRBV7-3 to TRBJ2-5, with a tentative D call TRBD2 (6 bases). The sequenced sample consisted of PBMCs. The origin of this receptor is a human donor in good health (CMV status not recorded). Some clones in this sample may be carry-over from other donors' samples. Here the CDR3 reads CASSPRLGETQYF. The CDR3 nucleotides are TGTGCCAGCAGCCCTAGACTAGGGGAGACCCAGTACTTC.